The entry below gives a single T cell receptor beta chain sequence along with its context. The CDR3 consists of 11 residues. J gave up 9 bases and V 3 bases, and 3 bases lay outside the gene matches. From germline, CDR1 is DFQATT and CDR2 SNEGSKA (reference sequence). This entry is derived from a study of blood T cell repertoires in COVID-19. Method: immunoSEQ multiplex PCR; TCRdb's copy keeps in-frame clones and lacks some. In the table there are about 270,000 clones, about 86% of which are singletons. The clonotype comes from an elderly man with acute or convalescent COVID-19. Material for sequencing was peripheral blood. The genes are TRBV20-1 and TRBJ2-5; 8 bases agree with TRBD2. The CDR3 DNA is TGCAGTGCTAGTTCTAGCGGGCCCCAGTACTTC. Amino acid sequence: CSASSSGPQYF.